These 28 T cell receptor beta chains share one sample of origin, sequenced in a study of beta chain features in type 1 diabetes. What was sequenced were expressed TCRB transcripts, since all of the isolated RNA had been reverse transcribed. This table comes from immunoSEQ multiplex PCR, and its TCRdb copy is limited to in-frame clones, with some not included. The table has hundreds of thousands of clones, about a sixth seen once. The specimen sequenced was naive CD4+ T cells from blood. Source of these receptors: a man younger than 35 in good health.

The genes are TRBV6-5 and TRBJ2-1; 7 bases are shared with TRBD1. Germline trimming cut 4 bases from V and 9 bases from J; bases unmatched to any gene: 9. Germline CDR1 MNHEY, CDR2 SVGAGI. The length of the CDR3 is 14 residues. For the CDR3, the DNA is TGTGCCAGCAGTTCCCCGAACAGGGGAACTGAGCAGTTCTTC. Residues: CASSSPNRGTEQFF.

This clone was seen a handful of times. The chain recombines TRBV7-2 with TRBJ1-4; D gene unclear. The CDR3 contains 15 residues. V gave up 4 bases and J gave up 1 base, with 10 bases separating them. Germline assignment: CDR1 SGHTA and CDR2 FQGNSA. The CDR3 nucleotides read TGTGCCAGCAGCTCACTGGGCCGAACTAATGAAAAACTGTTTTTT. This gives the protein CASSSLGRTNEKLFF.

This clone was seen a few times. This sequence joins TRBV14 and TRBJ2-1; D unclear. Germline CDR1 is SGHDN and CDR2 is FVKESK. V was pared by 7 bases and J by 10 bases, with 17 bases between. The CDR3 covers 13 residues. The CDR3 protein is CASTGLPEGEQFF. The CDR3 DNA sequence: TGTGCCAGCACCGGGCTTCCAGAAGGGGAGCAGTTCTTC.

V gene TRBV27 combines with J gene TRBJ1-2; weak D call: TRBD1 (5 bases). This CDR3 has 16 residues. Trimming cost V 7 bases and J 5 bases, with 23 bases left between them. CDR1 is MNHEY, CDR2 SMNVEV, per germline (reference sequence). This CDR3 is CASTQYPGRGVYGYTF. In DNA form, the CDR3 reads TGTGCCAGCACTCAATACCCGGGCCGAGGGGTTTATGGCTACACCTTC.

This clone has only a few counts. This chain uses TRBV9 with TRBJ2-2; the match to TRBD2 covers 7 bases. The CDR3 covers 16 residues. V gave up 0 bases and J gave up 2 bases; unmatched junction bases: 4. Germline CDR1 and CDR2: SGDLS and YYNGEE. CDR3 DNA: TGTGCCAGCAGCGTAGGCGCTAGCGGCAACACCGGGGAGCTGTTTTTT. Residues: CASSVGASGNTGELFF.

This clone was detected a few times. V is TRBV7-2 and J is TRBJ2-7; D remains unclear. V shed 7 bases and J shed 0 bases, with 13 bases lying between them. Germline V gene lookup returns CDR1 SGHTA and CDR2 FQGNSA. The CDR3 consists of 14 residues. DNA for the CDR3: TGTGCCAGCACCGGTTGGGCAGACTCCTACGAGCAGTACTTC. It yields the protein CASTGWADSYEQYF.

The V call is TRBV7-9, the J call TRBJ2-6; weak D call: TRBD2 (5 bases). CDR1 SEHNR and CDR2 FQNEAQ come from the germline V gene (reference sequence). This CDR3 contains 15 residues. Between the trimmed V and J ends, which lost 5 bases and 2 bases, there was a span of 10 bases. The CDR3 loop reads CASSARDAGANVLTF. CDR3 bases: TGTGCCAGCAGCGCCCGGGATGCTGGGGCCAACGTCCTGACTTTC. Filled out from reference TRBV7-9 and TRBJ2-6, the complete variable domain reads DTGVSQNPRHKITKRGQNVTFRCDPISEHNRLYWYRQTLGQGPEFLTYFQNEAQLEKSRLLSDRFSAERPKGSFSTLEIQRTEQGDSAMYLCASSARDAGANVLTFGAGSRLTVL.

CDR3 in DNA: TGTGCCAGCAGGGATAACAGGGGAGGAGAGACCCAGTACTTC. It encodes CASRDNRGGETQYF. This chain connects TRBV7-7 to TRBJ2-5; D is possibly TRBD1 (7 bases). Germline V gives CDR1 SSHAT, CDR2 FNYEAQ (reference sequence). The CDR3 is 14 residues long. V lost 6 bases and J lost 4, with 15 bases in between.

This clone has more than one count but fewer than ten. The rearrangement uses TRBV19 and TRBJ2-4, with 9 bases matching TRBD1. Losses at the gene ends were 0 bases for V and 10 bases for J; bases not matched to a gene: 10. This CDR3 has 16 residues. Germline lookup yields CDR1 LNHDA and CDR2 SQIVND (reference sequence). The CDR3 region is CASSIDGTGTGGIQYF. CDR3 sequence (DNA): TGTGCCAGTAGTATAGACGGGACAGGGACAGGAGGGATTCAGTACTTC.

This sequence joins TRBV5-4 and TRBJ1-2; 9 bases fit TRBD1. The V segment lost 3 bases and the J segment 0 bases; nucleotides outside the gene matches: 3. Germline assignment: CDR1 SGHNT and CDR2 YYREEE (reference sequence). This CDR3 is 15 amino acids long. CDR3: CASSWGQGANYGYTF. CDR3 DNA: TGTGCCAGCAGCTGGGGACAGGGTGCTAACTATGGCTACACCTTC.

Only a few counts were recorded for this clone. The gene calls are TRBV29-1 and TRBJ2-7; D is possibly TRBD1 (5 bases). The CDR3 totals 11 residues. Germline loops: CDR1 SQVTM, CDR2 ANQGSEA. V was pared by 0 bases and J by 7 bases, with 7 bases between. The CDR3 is CSVEEGDEQYF. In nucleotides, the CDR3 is TGCAGCGTTGAAGAAGGGGATGAGCAGTACTTC.

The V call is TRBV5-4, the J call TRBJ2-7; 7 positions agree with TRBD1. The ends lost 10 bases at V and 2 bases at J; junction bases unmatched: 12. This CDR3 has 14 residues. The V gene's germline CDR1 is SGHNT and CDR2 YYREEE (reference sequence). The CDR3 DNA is TGTGCCCTCAGTTACAGGGGAAGAACCTACGAGCAGTACTTC. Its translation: CALSYRGRTYEQYF.

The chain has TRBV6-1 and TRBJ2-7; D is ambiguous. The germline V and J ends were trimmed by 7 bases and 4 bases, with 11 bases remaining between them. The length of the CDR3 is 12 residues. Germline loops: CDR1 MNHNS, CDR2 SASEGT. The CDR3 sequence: CASTEQAYEQYF. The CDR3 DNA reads TGTGCCAGCACCGAACAAGCGTACGAGCAGTACTTC.

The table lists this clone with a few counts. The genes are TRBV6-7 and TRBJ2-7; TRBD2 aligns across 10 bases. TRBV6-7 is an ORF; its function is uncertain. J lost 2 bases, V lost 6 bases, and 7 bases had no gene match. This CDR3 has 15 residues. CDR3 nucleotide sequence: TGTGCCAGCAGCTCACTAGCGGGGCGTACCTACGAGCAGTACTTC. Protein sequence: CASSSLAGRTYEQYF.

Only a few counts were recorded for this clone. CDR3 DNA: TGCGCCAGCAGTCAATGGCCGGGACAGCTGAACCATAGCAATCAGCCCCAGCATTTT. Protein product: CASSQWPGQLNHSNQPQHF. This rearrangement joins TRBV23-1 to TRBJ1-5, with 7 bases matching TRBD1. TRBV23-1 is an ORF for which the function is uncertain. V lost 1 base to trimming and J lost 0 bases; unmatched junction nucleotides: 12. This CDR3 comprises 19 residues.

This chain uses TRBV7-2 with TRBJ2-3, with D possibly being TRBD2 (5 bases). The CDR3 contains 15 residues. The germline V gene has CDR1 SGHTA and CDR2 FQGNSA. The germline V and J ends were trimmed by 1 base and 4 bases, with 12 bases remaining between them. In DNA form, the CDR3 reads TGTGCCAGCAGCTTAGTTGGACTGGGGTCAGATACGCAGTATTTT. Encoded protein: CASSLVGLGSDTQYF.

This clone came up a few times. The CDR3 sequence is CASSPSGLAGTSYEQYF. In DNA form, the CDR3 reads TGTGCCAGCTCACCATCGGGACTAGCGGGGACCTCCTACGAGCAGTACTTC. The chain employs TRBV18 and TRBJ2-7, with TRBD2 identical over 13 bases. Germline-derived CDR1 and CDR2 are KGHSH and LQKENI. This CDR3 is 17 amino acids long. The V segment lost 2 bases and the J segment 0 bases; nucleotides outside the gene matches: 4.

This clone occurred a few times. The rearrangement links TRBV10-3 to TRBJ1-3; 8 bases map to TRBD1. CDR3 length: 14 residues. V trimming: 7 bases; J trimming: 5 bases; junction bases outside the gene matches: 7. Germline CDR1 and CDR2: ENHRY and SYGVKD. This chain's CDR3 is CAINLDRDRNTIYF. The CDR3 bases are TGTGCCATCAACCTGGACAGGGACAGAAACACCATATATTTT.

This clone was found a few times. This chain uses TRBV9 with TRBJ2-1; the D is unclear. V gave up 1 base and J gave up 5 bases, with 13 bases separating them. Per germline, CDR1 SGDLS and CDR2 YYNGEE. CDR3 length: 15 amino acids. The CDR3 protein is CASSVSAPGNNEQFF. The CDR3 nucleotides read TGTGCCAGCAGCGTATCCGCCCCCGGAAACAATGAGCAGTTCTTC.

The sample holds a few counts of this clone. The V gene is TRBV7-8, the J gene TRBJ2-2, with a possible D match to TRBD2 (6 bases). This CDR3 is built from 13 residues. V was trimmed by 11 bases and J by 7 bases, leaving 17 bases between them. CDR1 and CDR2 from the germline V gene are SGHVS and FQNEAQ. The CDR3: CASLGRDGGELFF. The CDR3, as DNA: TGTGCCTCCCTTGGGCGGGATGGCGGGGAGCTGTTTTTT.

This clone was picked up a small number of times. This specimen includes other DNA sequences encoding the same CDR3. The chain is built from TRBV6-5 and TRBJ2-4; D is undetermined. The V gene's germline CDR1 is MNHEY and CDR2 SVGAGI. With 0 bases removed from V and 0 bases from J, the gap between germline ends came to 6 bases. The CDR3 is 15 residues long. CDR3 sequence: CASSYSAVAKNIQYF. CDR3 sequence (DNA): TGTGCCAGCAGTTACTCGGCCGTAGCCAAAAACATTCAGTACTTC.

CDR3 amino acids: CATSRVGTDPGYTF. The DNA of the CDR3 is TGTGCCACCAGCAGAGTAGGGACAGACCCTGGCTACACCTTC. J is TRBJ1-2 and V is TRBV15; 7 bases align to TRBD1. The germline V gene has CDR1 LNHNV and CDR2 YYDKDF (reference sequence). V shed 1 base and J 7 bases; nucleotides not matched to a gene: 6. This CDR3 region has 14 residues.

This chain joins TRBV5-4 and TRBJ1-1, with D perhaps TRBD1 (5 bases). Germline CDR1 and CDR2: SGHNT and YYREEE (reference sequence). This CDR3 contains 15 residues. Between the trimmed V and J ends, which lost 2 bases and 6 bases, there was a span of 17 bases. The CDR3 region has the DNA TGTGCCAGCAGCTTTATGGGCAGGGCTCAAGCTGAAGCTTTCTTT. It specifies CASSFMGRAQAEAFF.

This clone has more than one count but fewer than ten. This CDR3 is CASSQNLAGQNEQFF. CDR3 sequence (DNA): TGTGCCAGCAGCCAAAATCTAGCGGGACAGAATGAGCAGTTCTTC. This chain connects TRBV4-2 to TRBJ2-1; 9 bases map to TRBD2. Germline loops: CDR1 LGHNA, CDR2 YNFKEQ. This CDR3 is 15 amino acids long. J gave up 7 bases and V 2 bases, and 6 bases lay outside the gene matches.

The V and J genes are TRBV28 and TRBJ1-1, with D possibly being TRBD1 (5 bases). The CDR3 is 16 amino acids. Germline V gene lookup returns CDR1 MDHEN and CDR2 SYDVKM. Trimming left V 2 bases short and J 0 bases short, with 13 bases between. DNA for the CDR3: TGTGCCAGCAGTTTAGCGGCAGGGCGCATGAACACTGAAGCTTTCTTT. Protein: CASSLAAGRMNTEAFF.

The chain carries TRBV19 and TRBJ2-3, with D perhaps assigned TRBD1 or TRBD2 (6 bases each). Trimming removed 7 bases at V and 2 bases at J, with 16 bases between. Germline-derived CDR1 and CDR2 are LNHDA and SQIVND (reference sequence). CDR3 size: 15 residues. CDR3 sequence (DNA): TGTGCCAGTATCGCCGGGGGCGGGTCCACAGATACGCAGTATTTT. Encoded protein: CASIAGGGSTDTQYF.

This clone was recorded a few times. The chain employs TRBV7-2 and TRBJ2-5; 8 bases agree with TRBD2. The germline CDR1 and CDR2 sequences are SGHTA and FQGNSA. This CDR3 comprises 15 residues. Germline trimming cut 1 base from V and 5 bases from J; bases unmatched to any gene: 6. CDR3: CASSLDGREVETQYF. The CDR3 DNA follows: TGTGCCAGCAGCTTAGACGGGCGGGAGGTCGAGACCCAGTACTTC.

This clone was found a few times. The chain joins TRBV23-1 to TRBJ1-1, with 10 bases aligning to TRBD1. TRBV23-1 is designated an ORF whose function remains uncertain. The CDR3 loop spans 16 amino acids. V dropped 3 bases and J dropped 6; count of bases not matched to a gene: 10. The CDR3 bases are TGCGCCAGCAGTCAGACAGGACAGGGGGTCATCGCTGAAGCTTTCTTT. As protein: CASSQTGQGVIAEAFF.